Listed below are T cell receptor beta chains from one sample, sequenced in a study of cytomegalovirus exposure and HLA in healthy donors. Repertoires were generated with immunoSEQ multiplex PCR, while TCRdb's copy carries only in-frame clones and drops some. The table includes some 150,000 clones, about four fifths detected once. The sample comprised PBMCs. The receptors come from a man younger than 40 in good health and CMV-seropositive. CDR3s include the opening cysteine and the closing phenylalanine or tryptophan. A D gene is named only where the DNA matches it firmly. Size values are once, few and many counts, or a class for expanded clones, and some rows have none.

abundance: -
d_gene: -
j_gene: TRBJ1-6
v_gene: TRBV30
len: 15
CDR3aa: CAWKFSAPYNSPLHF
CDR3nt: TGTGCCTGGAAATTTAGTGCCCCCTATAATTCACCCCTCCACTTT

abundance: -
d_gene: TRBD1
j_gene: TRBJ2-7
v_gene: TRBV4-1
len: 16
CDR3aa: CASSQPGQGKVYEQYF
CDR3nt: TGCGCCAGCAGCCAACCGGGACAGGGGAAGGTCTACGAGCAGTACTTC

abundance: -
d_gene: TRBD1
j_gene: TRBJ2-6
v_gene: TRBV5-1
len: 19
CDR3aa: CASSLGVGQGAAGANVLTF
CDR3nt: TGCGCCAGCAGCTTGGGAGTGGGACAGGGGGCGGCTGGGGCCAACGTCCTGACTTTC

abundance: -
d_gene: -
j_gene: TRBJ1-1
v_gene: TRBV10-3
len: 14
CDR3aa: CAISESTANTEAFF
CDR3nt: TGTGCCATCAGTGAGTCGACAGCTAACACTGAAGCTTTCTTT

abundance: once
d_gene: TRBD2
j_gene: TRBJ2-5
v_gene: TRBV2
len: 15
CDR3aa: CASSDWGLAGETQYF
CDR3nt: TGTGCCAGCAGTGACTGGGGACTAGCGGGAGAGACCCAGTACTTC

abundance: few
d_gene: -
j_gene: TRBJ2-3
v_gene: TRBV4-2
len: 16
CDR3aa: CASSPIVETSTDTQYF
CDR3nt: TGTGCCAGCAGCCCCATCGTTGAGACTAGCACAGATACGCAGTATTTT

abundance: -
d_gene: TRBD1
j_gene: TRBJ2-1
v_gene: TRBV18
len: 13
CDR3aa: CASSSAGTAEQFF
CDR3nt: TGTGCCAGCTCATCCGCCGGGACAGCAGAGCAGTTCTTC

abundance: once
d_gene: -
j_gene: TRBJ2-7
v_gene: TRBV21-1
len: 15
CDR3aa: CASSGPRTGDYEQYF
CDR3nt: TGTGCCAGCAGCGGACCAAGGACGGGAGACTACGAGCAGTACTTC

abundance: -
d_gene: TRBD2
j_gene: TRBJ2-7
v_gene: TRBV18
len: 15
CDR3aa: CASSLSAGDWEEQYF
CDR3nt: TGTGCCAGCTCATTATCTGCGGGGGATTGGGAAGAGCAGTACTTC

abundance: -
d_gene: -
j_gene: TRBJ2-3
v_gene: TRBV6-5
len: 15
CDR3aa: CASSPYGGSTDTQYF
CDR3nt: TGTGCCAGCAGTCCCTACGGGGGATCCACAGATACGCAGTATTTT

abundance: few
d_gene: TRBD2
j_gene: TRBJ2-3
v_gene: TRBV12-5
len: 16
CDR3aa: CASALIGGGAEDTQYF
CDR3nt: TGTGCTAGTGCTCTGATAGGCGGGGGGGCAGAAGATACGCAGTATTTT

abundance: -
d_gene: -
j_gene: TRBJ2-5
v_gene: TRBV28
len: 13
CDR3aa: CASSPRLQETQYF
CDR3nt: TGTGCCAGCAGTCCCAGACTTCAAGAGACCCAGTACTTC

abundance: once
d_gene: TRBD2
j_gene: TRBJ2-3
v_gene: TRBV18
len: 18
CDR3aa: CASSPGLAGRASTDTQYF
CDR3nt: TGTGCCAGCTCACCGGGACTAGCGGGACGTGCTAGCACAGATACGCAGTATTTT

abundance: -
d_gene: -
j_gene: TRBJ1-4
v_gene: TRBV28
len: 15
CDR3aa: CASSLWGGLREKLFF
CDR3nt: TGTGCCAGCAGTTTATGGGGGGGGCTTAGGGAAAAACTGTTTTTT

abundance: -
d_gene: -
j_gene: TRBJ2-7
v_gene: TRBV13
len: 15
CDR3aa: CASSLGARLSHEQYF
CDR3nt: TGTGCCAGCAGCTTAGGAGCTAGACTTTCGCACGAGCAGTACTTC

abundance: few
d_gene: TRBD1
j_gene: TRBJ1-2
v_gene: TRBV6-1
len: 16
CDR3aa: CASSEGEGGAGYGYTF
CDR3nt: TGTGCCAGCAGTGAAGGGGAAGGGGGCGCCGGCTATGGCTACACCTTC

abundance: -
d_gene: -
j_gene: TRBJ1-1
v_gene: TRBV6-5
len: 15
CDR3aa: CASSYGSTANTEAFF
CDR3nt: TGTGCCAGCAGTTACGGGTCGACTGCTAACACTGAAGCTTTCTTT

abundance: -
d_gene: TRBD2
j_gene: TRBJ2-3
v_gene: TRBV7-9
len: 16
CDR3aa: CSSSQGLAGVTDTQYF
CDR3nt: TGTTCCAGCAGCCAGGGACTAGCGGGAGTCACAGATACGCAGTATTTT

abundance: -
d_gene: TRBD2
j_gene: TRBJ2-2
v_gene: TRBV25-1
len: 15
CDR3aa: CASSPTSINTGELFF
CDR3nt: TGTGCCAGCAGTCCGACTAGCATCAACACCGGGGAGCTGTTTTTT

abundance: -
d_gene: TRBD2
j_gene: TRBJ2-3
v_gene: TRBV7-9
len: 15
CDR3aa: CASSLTSGSLQTQYF
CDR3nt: TGTGCCAGCAGCTTAACTAGCGGGAGTCTTCAGACGCAGTATTTT

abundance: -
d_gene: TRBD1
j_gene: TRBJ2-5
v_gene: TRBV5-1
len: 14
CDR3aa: CASTLGRGQETQYF
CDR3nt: TGCGCCAGCACGCTGGGCAGGGGGCAAGAGACCCAGTACTTC

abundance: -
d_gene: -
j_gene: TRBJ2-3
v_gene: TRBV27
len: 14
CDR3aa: CASSLSPYTDTQYF
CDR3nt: TGTGCCAGCAGTTTAAGTCCCTACACAGATACGCAGTATTTT

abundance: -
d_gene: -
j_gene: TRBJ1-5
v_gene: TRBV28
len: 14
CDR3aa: CASGTGGESGPQHF
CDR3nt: TGTGCCAGCGGTACTGGGGGGGAGAGCGGGCCCCAGCATTTT

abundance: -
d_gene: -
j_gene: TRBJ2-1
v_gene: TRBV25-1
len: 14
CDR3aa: CASRPFARDNEQFF
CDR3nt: TGTGCCAGCAGGCCTTTCGCGAGGGACAATGAGCAGTTCTTC

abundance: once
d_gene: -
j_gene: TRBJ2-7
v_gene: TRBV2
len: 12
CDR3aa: CASSVALGEQYF
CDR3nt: TGTGCCAGCTCCGTGGCGCTCGGGGAGCAGTACTTC

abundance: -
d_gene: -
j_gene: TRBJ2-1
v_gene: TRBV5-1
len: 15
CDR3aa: CASSLETSAYNEQFF
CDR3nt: TGCGCCAGCAGCTTGGAGACATCAGCCTACAATGAGCAGTTCTTC

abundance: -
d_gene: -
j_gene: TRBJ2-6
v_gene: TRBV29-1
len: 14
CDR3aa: CSVVFRSGANVLTF
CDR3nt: TGCAGCGTTGTTTTTCGCTCTGGGGCCAACGTCCTGACTTTC

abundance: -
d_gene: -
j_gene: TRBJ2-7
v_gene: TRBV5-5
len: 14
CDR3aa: CASSLYQGSYEQYF
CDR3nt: TGTGCCAGCAGCTTGTATCAGGGATCCTACGAGCAGTACTTC

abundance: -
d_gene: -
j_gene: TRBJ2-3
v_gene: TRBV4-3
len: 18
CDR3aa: CASSQEALTGSSTDTQYF
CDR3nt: TGCGCCAGCAGCCAAGAGGCCCTGACTGGTTCTAGCACAGATACGCAGTATTTT

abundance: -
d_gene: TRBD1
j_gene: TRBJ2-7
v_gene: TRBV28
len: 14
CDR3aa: CASRPGQGSSEQYF
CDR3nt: TGTGCCAGCAGACCGGGACAGGGGTCATCCGAGCAGTACTTC

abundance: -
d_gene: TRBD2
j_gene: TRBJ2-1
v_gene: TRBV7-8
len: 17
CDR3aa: CASSLGAFGTSANEQFF
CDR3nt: TGTGCCAGCAGCCTAGGAGCGTTTGGGACTAGTGCTAATGAGCAGTTCTTC

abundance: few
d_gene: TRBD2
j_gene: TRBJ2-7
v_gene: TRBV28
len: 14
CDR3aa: CASSLWLAGGEQYF
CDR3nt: TGTGCCAGCAGTTTATGGTTAGCGGGAGGCGAGCAGTACTTC

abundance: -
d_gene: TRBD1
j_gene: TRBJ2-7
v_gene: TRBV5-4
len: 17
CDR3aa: CASSLGGDRARSYEQYF
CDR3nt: TGTGCCAGCAGCTTGGGGGGGGACAGGGCTAGGTCCTACGAGCAGTACTTC

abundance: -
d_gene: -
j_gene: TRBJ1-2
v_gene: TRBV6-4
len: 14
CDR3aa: CASSDSREGYGYTF
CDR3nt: TGTGCCAGCAGTGACTCGAGGGAGGGTTATGGCTACACCTTC

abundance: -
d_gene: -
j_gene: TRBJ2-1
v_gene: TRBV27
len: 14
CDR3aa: CASSLVGASNEQFF
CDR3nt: TGTGCCAGCAGTTTAGTGGGGGCATCAAATGAGCAGTTCTTC

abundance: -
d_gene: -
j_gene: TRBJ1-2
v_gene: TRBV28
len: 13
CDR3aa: CASSFRGRDGYTF
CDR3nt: TGTGCCAGCAGTTTTAGGGGTCGGGATGGCTACACCTTC

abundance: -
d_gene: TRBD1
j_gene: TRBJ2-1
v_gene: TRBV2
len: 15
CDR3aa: CASSYSGTAYNEQFF
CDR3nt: TGTGCCAGCAGTTACTCCGGGACAGCGTACAATGAGCAGTTCTTC

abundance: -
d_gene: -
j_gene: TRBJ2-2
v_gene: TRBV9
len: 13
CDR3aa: CASSADYTGELFF
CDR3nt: TGTGCCAGCAGCGCGGACTACACCGGGGAGCTGTTTTTT

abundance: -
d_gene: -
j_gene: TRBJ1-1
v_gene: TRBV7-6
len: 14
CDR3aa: CASSLRGLNTEAFF
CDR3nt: TGTGCCAGCAGCTTAAGGGGTCTGAACACTGAAGCTTTCTTT

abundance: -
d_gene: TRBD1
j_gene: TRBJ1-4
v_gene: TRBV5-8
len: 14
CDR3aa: CASSFRTGDEKLFF
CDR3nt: TGTGCCAGCAGCTTTAGGACAGGGGATGAAAAACTGTTTTTT

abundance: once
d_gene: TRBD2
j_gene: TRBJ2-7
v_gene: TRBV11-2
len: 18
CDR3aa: CASSPQLSVAGHSYEQYF
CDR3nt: TGTGCCAGCAGCCCCCAGCTGTCGGTAGCGGGGCACTCCTACGAGCAGTACTTC